Presented here are 17 T cell receptor beta chains from one specimen sequenced in a study of blood T cell repertoires in COVID-19. The protocol was immunoSEQ multiplex PCR, while the TCRdb copy is restricted to in-frame clones and leaves out a portion. The top ten clones hold approximately 3% of a sample with about 190,000 clones, approximately 78% of them seen once. Sequenced: peripheral blood. The receptors here all came from a woman older than 75 with active or convalescent COVID-19.

This sequence joins TRBV5-4 and TRBJ2-3; TRBD2 matches 10 bases. Trimming removed 4 bases from V and 5 bases from J; junction bases left unmatched: 19. Germline assignment: CDR1 SGHNT and CDR2 YYREEE (reference sequence). The CDR3 consists of 19 residues. CDR3 region: CASSPGGRVAGGFRDTQYF. CDR3 nucleotide sequence: TGTGCCAGCAGCCCGGGCGGAAGGGTAGCGGGGGGTTTTAGAGATACGCAGTATTTT. The complete variable domain, with remaining parts taken from reference TRBV5-4 and TRBJ2-3, reads ETGVTQSPTHLIKTRGQQVTLRCSSQSGHNTVSWYQQALGQGPQFIFQYYREEENGRGNFPPRFSGLQFPNYSSELNVNALELDDSALYLCASSPGGRVAGGFRDTQYFGPGTRLTVL.

The CDR3 DNA is TGTGCCATCACTGACGGGTACTCTGGAAACACCATATATTTT. Translated, it gives CAITDGYSGNTIYF. The J gene is TRBJ1-3, the V gene TRBV10-3; no firm D call. V was shortened by 7 bases and J by 0 bases, with 10 bases between the two germline ends. Germline assignment: CDR1 ENHRY and CDR2 SYGVKD. This CDR3 is 14 amino acids long.

The chain has TRBV5-6 and TRBJ1-2; D ambiguous. The CDR3 runs 12 residues. The germline gives CDR1 SGHDT, CDR2 YYEEEE. The V gene lost 0 bases and the J gene lost 3 bases, with 3 bases spanning the gap. In DNA, the CDR3 is TGTGCCAGCAGCTTGGGAGACTATGGCTACACCTTC. Its translation is CASSLGDYGYTF.

The chain employs TRBV9 and TRBJ1-2; 8 positions match TRBD1. Germline assignment: CDR1 SGDLS and CDR2 YYNGEE. There are 15 residues in the CDR3. V lost 0 bases and J lost 3; bases outside the gene matches: 4. In DNA, the CDR3 is TGTGCCAGCAGCGTAGATACAGGGGGTGACTATGGCTACACCTTC. It is translated as CASSVDTGGDYGYTF.

This clone appeared a few times. The rearrangement links TRBV19 to TRBJ1-1; no firm D call. Trimming cost V 3 bases and J 0 bases, with 8 bases left between them. The CDR3 has 14 amino acids. Germline lookup yields CDR1 LNHDA and CDR2 SQIVND (reference sequence). The CDR3 DNA reads TGTGCCAGTAGTATGCCAGAAATGAACACTGAAGCTTTCTTT. It codes for CASSMPEMNTEAFF.

In its sample, this clone was seen once. CDR3 residues: CASRTTQATLNQPQHF. The CDR3, as DNA: TGTGCCAGTCGGACGACACAGGCAACCTTAAATCAGCCCCAGCATTTT. The chain uses TRBV19 and TRBJ1-5; a possible D gene is TRBD1 (5 bases). The germline V and J ends were trimmed by 8 bases and 4 bases, with 21 bases remaining between them. Germline CDR1 is LNHDA and CDR2 is SQIVND (reference sequence). The CDR3 is made up of 16 amino acids.

The V call is TRBV2, the J call TRBJ2-2; possibly TRBD1 for D (5 bases). Per the germline V gene, CDR1 is SNHLY and CDR2 is FYNNEI. The V gene lost 8 bases and the J gene lost 2 bases, with 12 bases spanning the gap. CDR3 length: 14 amino acids. For the CDR3, the DNA is TGTGCCAGCGGTCGGCAGGGAAACACCGGGGAGCTGTTTTTT. Its translation: CASGRQGNTGELFF. The entire variable domain, with the rest obtained from reference TRBV2 and TRBJ2-2, is as follows: EPEVTQTPSHQVTQMGQEVILRCVPISNHLYFYWYRQILGQKVEFLVSFYNNEISEKSEIFDDQFSVERPDGSNFTLKIRSTKLEDSAMYFCASGRQGNTGELFFGEGSRLTVL.

This rearrangement joins TRBV19 to TRBJ2-7; tentatively, D is TRBD1 (6 bases). This CDR3 contains 15 residues. The V end lost 5 bases, the J end lost 4 bases, and 18 bases lay between the germline ends. Germline assignment: CDR1 LNHDA and CDR2 SQIVND (reference sequence). CDR3 sequence: CASSVHGTSNYEQYF. CDR3 DNA sequence: TGTGCCAGTAGTGTCCACGGGACATCAAATTACGAGCAGTACTTC.

By share of the sample, this clone is medium-sized. The chain employs TRBV4-1 and TRBJ1-2; D gene unclear. The germline gives CDR1 MGHRA, CDR2 YSYEKL. This CDR3 region has 14 residues. V lost 6 bases, J lost 5 bases, and 16 bases lay in between. The CDR3 DNA reads TGCGCCAGCAGATCCCTTGAGAATAGTTATGGCTACACCTTC. Residues: CASRSLENSYGYTF.

The rearrangement uses TRBV5-5 and TRBJ1-4, with TRBD1 matching over 7 bases. This CDR3 has 15 amino acids. The J segment lost 5 bases and the V segment lost 4 bases, leaving 8 bases of the junction unmatched. Germline CDR1 is SGHKS and CDR2 is YYEKEE (reference sequence). The CDR3 region has the DNA TGTGCCAGCAGCGTACAGACAGGGAACAATGAAAAACTGTTTTTT. Its protein product is CASSVQTGNNEKLFF. Supplemented by reference TRBV5-5 and TRBJ1-4, the full variable domain reads DAGVTQSPTHLIKTRGQQVTLRCSPISGHKSVSWYQQVLGQGPQFIFQYYEKEERGRGNFPDRFSARQFPNYSSELNVNALLLGDSALYLCASSVQTGNNEKLFFGSGTQLSVL.

The chain recombines TRBV29-1 with TRBJ1-5; D is undetermined. The CDR3 covers 13 residues. Per the germline V gene, CDR1 is SQVTM and CDR2 is ANQGSEA. The V and J ends lost 6 bases and 4 bases respectively, with 13 bases between them. The CDR3 spells CSVVDTGNQPQHF. The CDR3 DNA reads TGCAGCGTCGTCGACACGGGGAATCAGCCCCAGCATTTT.

The rearrangement joins TRBV5-1 to TRBJ1-4; 9 bases align to TRBD1. V dropped 6 bases and J dropped 4; count of bases not matched to a gene: 10. This CDR3 has 16 residues. Germline CDR1 is SGHRS and CDR2 is YFSETQ. DNA for the CDR3: TGCGCCAGCAAAAACACAGGGGGCCTCTTTAATGAAAAACTGTTTTTT. Translation: CASKNTGGLFNEKLFF.

The gene calls are TRBV3-1 (or the pseudogene TRBV3-2) and TRBJ2-1, with D unresolved. Germline V gene sequence: CDR1 LGHDT, CDR2 YNNKEL (reference sequence). The ends were cut back, 3 bases at V and 15 bases at J, with 18 bases in the middle. This CDR3 comprises 13 residues. The CDR3 reads CASSHPVVTIRFF. The CDR3 DNA is TGTGCCAGCAGCCACCCCGTCGTAACTATCAGGTTCTTC.

The V call is TRBV27, the J call TRBJ1-4, with a possible D match to TRBD1 (5 bases). Per germline, CDR1 MNHEY and CDR2 SMNVEV (reference sequence). The V end lost 2 bases, the J end lost 6 bases, and 13 bases lay between the germline ends. This CDR3 spans 15 amino acids. This CDR3 reads CASSLRRGSDEKLFF. DNA for the CDR3: TGTGCCAGCAGTTTAAGGAGGGGTTCGGATGAAAAACTGTTTTTT.

In this sample, this clone turned up a few times. The rearrangement uses TRBV2 and TRBJ1-1; the D is unclear. This CDR3 comprises 13 residues. Trimming took off 3 bases at V and 1 base at J, with 6 bases between the two ends. Per germline, CDR1 SNHLY and CDR2 FYNNEI. The CDR3 DNA reads TGTGCCAGCAGTGAGGCAGGGAACACTGAAGCTTTCTTT. This translates into CASSEAGNTEAFF.

This chain links TRBV7-9 with TRBJ1-5; D gene uncertain. Trimming removed 4 bases from V and 5 bases from J, with 12 bases in between. CDR3 length: 14 amino acids. The germline V gene has CDR1 SEHNR and CDR2 FQNEAQ (reference sequence). In DNA form, the CDR3 reads TGTGCCAGCAGCTCGGGCGGGCCCGATCAGCCCCAGCATTTT. This encodes CASSSGGPDQPQHF.

This clone showed up just once. The chain couples TRBV27 to TRBJ1-3, with no clear D. This CDR3 is built from 15 residues. V was trimmed by 2 bases and J by 0 bases, leaving 8 bases between them. Germline V CDR1 and CDR2: MNHEY, SMNVEV (reference sequence). In DNA form, the CDR3 reads TGTGCCAGCAGTTTAGGCCGCAACTCTGGAAACACCATATATTTT. This gives the protein CASSLGRNSGNTIYF.